The source of this T cell receptor beta chain is a study of blood T cell repertoires in COVID-19. Looked up from germline, CDR1 is SGHTA and CDR2 is FQGNSA. The CDR3 loop spans 15 amino acids. V was trimmed by 4 bases and J by 4 bases, leaving 15 bases between them. This clone came up once. Assay used: immunoSEQ multiplex PCR; TCRdb lists only in-frame clones, some missing. The top ten hold around 2.8% of the sample, which has about 280,000 clones, approximately 90% seen once. The sequence was collected from a middle-aged man who had been exposed to COVID-19. Specimen: PBMCs or T cells enriched from blood (not recorded which). The gene calls are TRBV7-2 and TRBJ2-3; D might be TRBD1 (6 bases). CDR3 nucleotide sequence: TGTGCCAGCAGCTCCACGAAGGGGGTCGCAGATACGCAGTATTTT. It is translated as CASSSTKGVADTQYF. Complete variable domain (other parts from reference TRBV7-2 and TRBJ2-3): GAGVSQSPSNKVTEKGKDVELRCDPISGHTALYWYRQSLGQGLEFLIYFQGNSAPDKSGLPSDRFSAERTGGSVSTLTIQRTQQEDSAVYLCASSSTKGVADTQYFGPGTRLTVL.